This passage covers 13 T cell receptor beta chains from one sample sequenced in a study of a mutant IDH1 vaccine in newly diagnosed glioma. Here immunoSEQ multiplex PCR was the method, and the copy in TCRdb shows in-frame clones only, minus some. In the table there are about 36,000 clones, 81% of which are singletons. These TCRs are of unknown antigen specificity. Time point reported: week 5, during vaccination. In the vaccine, a single dose held 300 ug of the mutant IDH1 20-mer peptide, along with topical imiquimod. Material: PBMCs, obtained from a glioma patient whose treatment included an IDH1 peptide vaccine. The receptors shown here come from a man over 45 with glioma.

The gene calls are TRBV7-8 and TRBJ1-3; D may be TRBD1 (6 bases). The CDR3 has 14 amino acids. Per germline, CDR1 SGHVS and CDR2 FQNEAQ. Deletions cut 5 bases from V and 5 bases from J, with 13 bases between. In nucleotides, the CDR3 is TGTGCCAGCAGCCCACTCGGGGGGCGAAACACCATATATTTT. Its protein is CASSPLGGRNTIYF.

V and J are TRBV7-9 and TRBJ2-5; D is uncertain. V lost 3 bases and J 3 bases, leaving 8 bases between the germline ends. Germline V gene data show CDR1 as SEHNR and CDR2 as FQNEAQ (reference sequence). This CDR3 is 13 amino acids long. CDR3 sequence (DNA): TGTGCCAGCAGCTTCCAACCCGAAGAGACCCAGTACTTC. Translating it yields CASSFQPEETQYF.

The rearrangement uses TRBV5-5 and TRBJ1-4; D not resolved. The germline CDR1 and CDR2 sequences are SGHKS and YYEKEE (reference sequence). The length of the CDR3 is 14 residues. V was clipped by 0 bases and J by 8 bases, with 11 bases between them. Here the CDR3 reads CASSLEGMGEKLFF. As DNA, the CDR3 is TGTGCCAGCAGCTTGGAAGGGATGGGGGAAAAACTGTTTTTT.

The chain is built from TRBV5-1 and TRBJ2-1; 11 nucleotides line up with TRBD2. Germline values: CDR1 SGHRS, CDR2 YFSETQ. V shed 5 bases and J 8 bases; nucleotides not matched to a gene: 9. This CDR3 contains 15 residues. CDR3 sequence: CASSLAGGSLDEQFF. The CDR3 DNA is TGCGCCAGCAGTCTAGCGGGGGGATCTCTCGATGAGCAGTTCTTC.

This clone was found a few times. The V and J genes are TRBV9 and TRBJ1-6, with a tentative D call TRBD1 (5 bases). Per the germline V gene, CDR1 is SGDLS and CDR2 is YYNGEE. Trimming pared 0 bases from V and 6 bases from J, leaving 16 bases between. This CDR3 contains 17 residues. The CDR3 loop is CASSVDGAGTSNSPLHF. CDR3 DNA: TGTGCCAGCAGCGTAGATGGGGCGGGGACGAGTAATTCACCCCTCCACTTT.

V gene TRBV28 combines with J gene TRBJ1-4, with D perhaps TRBD1 (6 bases). The CDR3 extends over 15 amino acids. V lost 6 bases to trimming and J lost 4 bases, with 15 bases between them. Germline CDR1 reads MDHEN; CDR2 reads SYDVKM. The CDR3 is CASSLGRTDNEKLFF. CDR3 nucleotide sequence: TGTGCCAGCAGCCTGGGTCGGACAGATAATGAAAAACTGTTTTTT.

This chain connects TRBV30 to TRBJ1-5; no reliable D call. The CDR3 consists of 15 residues. The germline V gene has CDR1 GTSNPN and CDR2 SVGIG (reference sequence). Trimming shortened V by 0 bases and J by 3 bases, and 12 bases separated the two germline ends. The chain's CDR3 is CAWSVLSGPNQPQHF. CDR3 in DNA: TGTGCCTGGAGTGTACTTTCAGGTCCCAATCAGCCCCAGCATTTT.

The gene calls are TRBV5-1 and TRBJ2-7; D is possibly TRBD1 (6 bases). The germline V and J ends were trimmed by 0 bases and 5 bases, with 9 bases remaining between them. Per germline, CDR1 SGHRS and CDR2 YFSETQ. CDR3 length: 13 residues. As DNA, the CDR3 is TGCGCCAGCAGCTTGGGGCAGGGGAACGAGCAGTACTTC. The encoded protein is CASSLGQGNEQYF.

The chain joins TRBV28 to TRBJ1-1; D is perhaps TRBD1 (6 bases). The V gene lost 4 bases and the J gene lost 7 bases, with 13 bases spanning the gap. CDR3 length: 13 amino acids. The germline CDR1 and CDR2 sequences are MDHEN and SYDVKM. The CDR3, as DNA: TGTGCCAGCAGTTCGCGCACAGGGATTGAAGCTTTCTTT. It translates to CASSSRTGIEAFF.

V and J are TRBV7-8 and TRBJ1-2; 11 bases agree with TRBD1. The germline CDR1 and CDR2 sequences are SGHVS and FQNEAQ. This CDR3 has 15 amino acids. The junction had 4 bases not matched to a gene; V was cut back by 4 bases and J by 3 bases. CDR3 loop: CASSSRTGGDYGYTF. CDR3 nucleotides: TGTGCCAGCAGCTCACGGACAGGGGGCGACTATGGCTACACCTTC.

V and J are TRBV2 and TRBJ2-1; D possibly matches TRBD1 or TRBD2 (6 bases each). This CDR3 region has 14 residues. V lost 2 bases and J lost 5, with 10 bases in between. CDR1 and CDR2 from the germline V gene are SNHLY and FYNNEI. As DNA, the CDR3 is TGTGCCAGCAGTGAAAGAAGGGGGGACAATGAGCAGTTCTTC. It yields the protein CASSERRGDNEQFF. Looking up the rest from reference TRBV2 and TRBJ2-1 gives the full variable domain: EPEVTQTPSHQVTQMGQEVILRCVPISNHLYFYWYRQILGQKVEFLVSFYNNEISEKSEIFDDQFSVERPDGSNFTLKIRSTKLEDSAMYFCASSERRGDNEQFFGPGTRLTVL.

V is TRBV18 and J is TRBJ2-3; no reliable D call. CDR3 size: 15 residues. Trimming cost V 3 bases and J 2 bases, with 12 bases left between them. Germline V gives CDR1 KGHSH, CDR2 LQKENI. CDR3 loop: CASSPTDGSTDTQYF. CDR3 nucleotides: TGTGCCAGCTCACCCACGGACGGATCCACAGATACGCAGTATTTT.

V gene TRBV15 combines with J gene TRBJ2-7; perhaps TRBD1 as D (5 bases). Trimming cost V 0 bases and J 5 bases, with 14 bases left between them. The length of the CDR3 is 15 residues. CDR1 LNHNV and CDR2 YYDKDF come from the germline V gene (reference sequence). Here the CDR3 reads CATSRDRVQGNEQYF. The CDR3 DNA follows: TGTGCCACCAGCAGAGATCGAGTTCAGGGAAACGAGCAGTACTTC.